Below, 24 T cell receptor beta chains from the same sample are listed, as sequenced in a study of cytomegalovirus exposure and HLA in healthy donors. Profiling relied on immunoSEQ multiplex PCR, and the TCRdb table lists in-frame clones only, not all of them. The table records about 110,000 clones, more than 90% of them present only once. What was sequenced was PBMCs. The source is a woman aged 18-29 years in good health and CMV-seronegative.

This clone occurred once. V gene TRBV28 combines with J gene TRBJ1-1, with 9 bases identical to TRBD1. This CDR3 comprises 15 residues. V dropped 0 bases and J dropped 5; count of bases not matched to a gene: 4. Germline CDR1 is MDHEN and CDR2 is SYDVKM. CDR3 loop: CASSLWGQGRTEAFF. CDR3 coding DNA: TGTGCCAGCAGTTTATGGGGACAGGGTCGGACTGAAGCTTTCTTT.

The chain couples TRBV2 to TRBJ1-1; tentatively, D is TRBD1 (5 bases). The CDR3 contains 14 residues. V was pared by 1 base and J by 0 bases, with 6 bases between. Germline V lookup: CDR1 SNHLY, CDR2 FYNNEI. CDR3 coding DNA: TGTGCCAGCAGTGAAGGGACACTGAACACTGAAGCTTTCTTT. Amino acid sequence: CASSEGTLNTEAFF.

The rearrangement uses TRBV11-2 and TRBJ1-5, with TRBD1 matching 11 bases. Unmatched junction bases numbered 6, after V lost 2 bases and J lost 0 bases. The CDR3 runs to 18 residues. Per germline, CDR1 SGHAT and CDR2 FQNNGV. The CDR3 loop is CASSLRTGGSYSNQPQHF. The CDR3 region has the DNA TGTGCCAGCAGCTTAAGGACAGGGGGCTCTTATAGCAATCAGCCCCAGCATTTT.

The J gene is TRBJ2-6, the V gene TRBV6-1; D ambiguous. CDR3 length: 18 amino acids. The germline V gene encodes CDR1 MNHNS and CDR2 SASEGT. The V and J ends lost 0 bases and 0 bases respectively, with 12 bases between them. The DNA for the CDR3 is TGTGCCAGCAGTGAAGCCGACATTTACTCCTCTGGGGCCAACGTCCTGACTTTC. This gives the protein CASSEADIYSSGANVLTF.

V is TRBV19 and J is TRBJ2-1, with 7 bases that match TRBD1. With 4 bases clipped from V and 2 bases from J, the junction kept 11 bases outside the gene matches. This CDR3 is 17 amino acids long. Germline V gives CDR1 LNHDA, CDR2 SQIVND (reference sequence). CDR3 protein: CASSRLPRTGAYNEQFF. The CDR3 nucleotides read TGTGCCAGTAGTAGGCTCCCAAGGACAGGAGCCTACAATGAGCAGTTCTTC. Using reference TRBV19 and TRBJ2-1 for the parts outside the CDR3, the full variable domain is DGGITQSPKYLFRKEGQNVTLSCEQNLNHDAMYWYRQDPGQGLRLIYYSQIVNDFQKGDIAEGYSVSREKKESFPLTVTSAQKNPTAFYLCASSRLPRTGAYNEQFFGPGTRLTVL.

This chain connects TRBV6-1 to TRBJ2-7; maybe TRBD2 (5 bases). CDR1 and CDR2 from the germline V gene are MNHNS and SASEGT. This CDR3 is built from 14 residues. The ends were cut back, 5 bases at V and 4 bases at J, with 15 bases in the middle. The CDR3 DNA sequence: TGTGCCAGCAGTTCTGGACTCTGGGGTTACGAGCAGTACTTC. This codes for CASSSGLWGYEQYF.

The V gene is TRBV6-1, the J gene TRBJ2-5, with TRBD1 identical over 9 bases. The V gene end was trimmed by 3 bases and the J gene end by 5 bases; junction bases not matched to a gene: 7. This CDR3 is built from 15 residues. Germline assignment: CDR1 MNHNS and CDR2 SASEGT. CDR3 sequence: CASSDAGQGWETQYF. The CDR3 nucleotides read TGTGCCAGCAGTGATGCGGGACAGGGTTGGGAGACCCAGTACTTC.

For the CDR3, the DNA is TGCGCCAGCAGCCAAGAAGGGACATCTTATGGCTACACCTTC. Translation gives CASSQEGTSYGYTF. V gene TRBV4-1 combines with J gene TRBJ1-2; possibly TRBD1 for D (6 bases). Trimming pared 0 bases from V and 5 bases from J, leaving 10 bases between. Germline lookup yields CDR1 MGHRA and CDR2 YSYEKL. The CDR3 covers 14 residues.

This clone was counted a single time. The rearrangement joins TRBV27 to TRBJ2-1, with 8 bases aligning to TRBD2. After removal of 4 bases from V and 7 bases from J, the junction contained 15 bases not matched to a gene. Germline CDR1 reads MNHEY; CDR2 reads SMNVEV (reference sequence). This CDR3 is built from 17 residues. In DNA form, the CDR3 reads TGTGCCAGCAGTTCAACGGGGGGGCCTCCCCCTTGGAATGAGCAGTTCTTC. Encoded protein: CASSSTGGPPPWNEQFF.

The V gene is TRBV7-8, the J gene TRBJ1-1; D not resolved. The germline V gene encodes CDR1 SGHVS and CDR2 FQNEAQ. V dropped 4 bases and J dropped 0 bases, with 9 bases sitting between them. The CDR3 runs 14 residues. The CDR3 nucleotides are TGTGCCAGCAGCTCAGGCTTATTGAACACTGAAGCTTTCTTT. Amino acid sequence: CASSSGLLNTEAFF.

The chain joins TRBV11-1 to TRBJ2-7, with 9 bases identical to TRBD2. Germline V gene data show CDR1 as SGHAT and CDR2 as FQDESV (reference sequence). The CDR3 runs to 15 residues. Unmatched junction bases numbered 7, after V lost 5 bases and J lost 2 bases. CDR3 sequence: CASSNRPSGAYEQYF. The DNA for the CDR3 is TGTGCCAGCAGCAACCGCCCTAGCGGGGCCTACGAGCAGTACTTC.

The V and J genes are TRBV28 and TRBJ2-3; D possibly corresponds to TRBD2 (6 bases). Germline-derived CDR1 and CDR2 are MDHEN and SYDVKM. Trimming cost V 1 base and J 2 bases, with 10 bases left between them. This CDR3 is 15 amino acids long. This CDR3 reads CASSLYAGTTDTQYF. The CDR3, as DNA: TGTGCCAGCAGTTTATATGCGGGGACCACAGATACGCAGTATTTT.

This clone was seen just once. This rearrangement joins TRBV27 to TRBJ2-3; TRBD2 matches 8 bases. V was clipped by 5 bases and J by 2 bases; unmatched bases: 9. The CDR3 runs to 16 residues. In germline, CDR1 is MNHEY, CDR2 SMNVEV (reference sequence). This CDR3 reads CASSPPLAVLTDTQYF. The DNA of the CDR3 is TGTGCCAGCAGTCCCCCACTAGCGGTACTCACAGATACGCAGTATTTT.

This clone was detected once. The chain has TRBV7-2 and TRBJ2-1; 9 bases are shared with TRBD2. This CDR3 is built from 14 residues. Per germline, CDR1 SGHTA and CDR2 FQGNSA. J gave up 10 bases and V 5 bases, and 9 bases lay outside the gene matches. In DNA form, the CDR3 reads TGTGCCAGCAGCGGGCTAGCGGGGTCGGGGGAGCAGTTCTTC. Protein: CASSGLAGSGEQFF.

This chain uses TRBV6-5 with TRBJ1-1, with 9 nucleotides matching TRBD1. Per the germline V gene, CDR1 is MNHEY and CDR2 is SVGAGI. The ends lost 2 bases at V and 1 base at J; junction bases unmatched: 5. The length of the CDR3 is 16 residues. The CDR3 loop reads CASSYLGQGRNTEAFF. As DNA, the CDR3 is TGTGCCAGCAGTTACCTAGGACAGGGGAGGAACACTGAAGCTTTCTTT.

V usage is TRBV28 and J usage is TRBJ1-5, with 8 bases aligning to TRBD1. V shed 1 base, J shed 2 bases, and the junction held 10 bases outside the gene matches. The germline gives CDR1 MDHEN, CDR2 SYDVKM. The CDR3 runs to 18 residues. CDR3 amino acids: CASSLYTHRGIGNQPQHF. The CDR3 DNA reads as TGTGCCAGCAGTTTATACACTCACAGGGGGATAGGCAATCAGCCCCAGCATTTT.

V is TRBV4-1 and J is TRBJ1-4; 9 bases are shared with TRBD1. The CDR3 loop spans 15 amino acids. CDR1 is MGHRA and CDR2 is YSYEKL in the germline V gene. The J segment lost 8 bases and the V segment lost 7 bases, leaving 11 bases of the junction unmatched. Here the CDR3 DNA reads TGCGCCAGCAACCGGGACAGGGAGGGTCGAGAAAAACTGTTTTTT. Translation: CASNRDREGREKLFF.

V is TRBV7-9 and J is TRBJ2-6, with 13 bases identical to TRBD2. Germline trimming cut 8 bases from V and 4 bases from J; bases unmatched to any gene: 11. The CDR3 spans 18 residues. In germline, CDR1 is SEHNR, CDR2 FQNEAQ (reference sequence). CDR3 amino acids: CASSKGGLAGSGANVLTF. The DNA for the CDR3 is TGTGCCAGCTCAAAGGGGGGACTAGCGGGGAGCGGGGCCAACGTCCTGACTTTC.

The CDR3 reads CASSAWSSGVSYEQYF. The CDR3 DNA reads TGTGCCAGCAGTGCCTGGTCTAGCGGGGTATCCTACGAGCAGTACTTC. The chain combines TRBV2 with TRBJ2-7, with 9 nucleotides matching TRBD2. The length of the CDR3 is 16 residues. The germline gives CDR1 SNHLY, CDR2 FYNNEI. V trimming: 4 bases; J trimming: 1 base; junction bases outside the gene matches: 8.

This clone has only one observation. The chain couples TRBV6-1 to TRBJ1-1; perhaps TRBD1 as D (5 bases). From germline, CDR1 is MNHNS and CDR2 SASEGT. CDR3 length equals 12 residues. Between the trimmed V and J ends, which lost 6 bases and 7 bases, there was a span of 12 bases. The CDR3 reads CASSVRQSEAFF. The CDR3 DNA sequence: TGTGCCAGCAGCGTGAGACAGAGTGAAGCTTTCTTT.

In its sample, this clone was seen once. The J gene is TRBJ1-6, the V gene TRBV4-2; 7 nucleotides agree with TRBD1. The CDR3 runs to 18 residues. Germline CDR1 LGHNA, CDR2 YNFKEQ. With 0 bases clipped from V and 10 bases from J, the junction kept 15 bases outside the gene matches. CDR3 in DNA: TGTGCCAGCAGCCAAGATTTATTAATTGGGCAGGGGGTGTCACCCCTCCACTTT. It specifies CASSQDLLIGQGVSPLHF.

As to this clone: Other DNA sequences of this sample code for an identical CDR3. This chain uses TRBV28 with TRBJ2-5; 11 bases map to TRBD2. With 2 bases clipped from V and 2 bases from J, the junction kept 1 base outside the gene matches. Germline V gives CDR1 MDHEN, CDR2 SYDVKM. This CDR3 contains 15 residues. The DNA for the CDR3 is TGTGCCAGCAGTTTAACTAGCGGGGGACAAGAGACCCAGTACTTC. This translates into CASSLTSGGQETQYF.

The rearrangement joins TRBV7-6 to TRBJ2-3, with D unresolved. Germline-derived CDR1 and CDR2 are SGHVS and FNYEAQ. With 2 bases removed from V and 3 bases from J, the gap between germline ends came to 9 bases. The CDR3 runs 14 residues. The CDR3 coding sequence is TGTGCCAGCAGCTTATCCGTAGCTACAGATACGCAGTATTTT. Its protein product is CASSLSVATDTQYF.

The J gene is TRBJ2-2, the V gene TRBV6-6, with 9 bases lining up with TRBD2. The CDR3 has 14 amino acids. The germline gives CDR1 MNHNY, CDR2 SVGAGI (reference sequence). V shed 4 bases and J 6 bases; nucleotides not matched to a gene: 3. The CDR3 sequence: CASSFLAGSGELFF. CDR3 coding DNA: TGTGCCAGCAGTTTCCTAGCGGGGTCCGGGGAGCTGTTTTTT.